The present entry profiles one T cell receptor (beta chain) with its context. Its antigen is not known. This entry is derived from a study of cytomegalovirus exposure and HLA in healthy donors. The PCR had 60 Vbeta and 13 Jbeta primers. Clones were read by immunoSEQ multiplex PCR, and TCRdb kept only the in-frame ones, dropping some. The repertoire holds 180,000 or so clones, with about four fifths as singletons. Study-wide findings and caveats: The authors later linked a missense DCLRE1C variant to TCR beta V- and J-gene trimming.

Germline values: CDR1 MNHNS, CDR2 SASEGT. The J segment lost 6 bases and the V segment lost 8 bases, leaving 10 bases of the junction unmatched. The CDR3 runs 15 residues. What was sequenced was PBMCs. The sequence was collected from a male donor in good health and CMV-seronegative. The chain links TRBV6-1 to TRBJ2-2; 9 nucleotides agree with TRBD1. The DNA of the CDR3 is TGTGCCAGCGGATCCGGGACAGGGATTCCCGGGGAGCTGTTTTTT. Amino acid sequence: CASGSGTGIPGELFF.